The present T cell receptor beta chain was sequenced within a study of T cell responses to AZD1222 COVID-19 vaccine. This CDR3 comprises 15 residues. The V gene's germline CDR1 is MNHEY and CDR2 SVGAGI. Germline trimming cut 7 bases from V and 11 bases from J; bases unmatched to any gene: 18. Repertoires were generated with immunoSEQ multiplex PCR, while TCRdb's copy carries only in-frame clones and drops some. The sample lists 70,000 to 85,000 clones, 86% occurring once. The TCR originated in an adult in good health. The chain employs TRBV6-5 and TRBJ2-3, with 7 bases matching TRBD1. The sample was peripheral blood, taken on day 0 of AZD1222 vaccination. The CDR3 sequence is CASNSQGLQATGQYF. The CDR3 DNA reads as TGTGCCAGCAACTCACAGGGGCTCCAGGCTACGGGGCAGTATTTT.